Listed here are 7 T cell receptor beta chains from one sample, sequenced in a study of early T cells in non-severe SARS-CoV-2 infection. TCRdb fed the 5' RACE reads into MiXCR, producing one record per CDR3 protein. Among roughly 30,000 distinct CDR3 sequences listed, 4.5% were seen once. Material for sequencing was whole blood. The origin of the receptors is an adult who was a healthcare worker with PCR-confirmed SARS-CoV-2 infection or an uninfected control (not recorded which).

This clonotype was seen ten or more times. CDR3 amino acids: CASSQGQGEGNQPQHF. DNA of the CDR3: TGTGCCAGCAGCCAAGGACAGGGGGAAGGCAATCAGCCCCAGCATTTT. This sequence joins TRBV4-2 and TRBJ1-5, with TRBD1 matching over 9 bases. The CDR3 consists of 16 residues. J lost 2 bases, V lost 1 base, and 3 bases had no gene match. Looked up from germline, CDR1 is LGHNA and CDR2 is YNFKEQ.

This clonotype has a count of ten or more. This chain links TRBV18 with TRBJ1-5; D is unresolved. V dropped 6 bases and J dropped 1 base, with 10 bases sitting between them. The CDR3 consists of 14 residues. Germline CDR1 is KGHSH and CDR2 is LQKENI. The CDR3 region has the DNA TGTGCCAGCTCTTCGGGCGCCAGCAATCAGCCCCAGCATTTT. This translates into CASSSGASNQPQHF.

In its sample, this clonotype was seen a few times. The genes are TRBV9 and TRBJ2-2; possible D gene TRBD1, 6 bases. The V gene lost 4 bases and the J gene lost 0 bases, with 13 bases spanning the gap. This CDR3 contains 16 residues. Germline values: CDR1 SGDLS, CDR2 YYNGEE. The CDR3 here is CASSQWTVANTGELFF. Here the CDR3 DNA reads TGTGCCAGCAGCCAATGGACAGTCGCGAACACCGGGGAGCTGTTTTTT.

This clonotype was detected a few times. The J gene is TRBJ2-3, the V gene TRBV7-3, with D possibly being TRBD1 or TRBD2 (6 bases each). The CDR3 contains 15 residues. CDR1 is SGHTA and CDR2 is FQGTGA in the germline V gene. Trimming took 2 bases from V and 1 from J, leaving 10 bases between them. CDR3 in amino acids: CASSLQGTRTDTQYF. The CDR3 DNA is TGTGCCAGCAGCTTACAGGGGACTCGCACAGATACGCAGTATTTT. The full variable domain, completed using reference TRBV7-3 and TRBJ2-3, is GAGVSQTPSNKVTEKGKYVELRCDPISGHTALYWYRQSLGQGPEFLIYFQGTGAADDSGLPNDRFFAVRPEGSVSTLKIQRTERGDSAVYLCASSLQGTRTDTQYFGPGTRLTVL.

This clonotype has a count of ten or more. The chain is built from TRBV21-1 and TRBJ1-5. TRBV21-1 is reported as a pseudogene. The CDR3 has 14 residues. The chain's CDR3 is CASTIIGGDQPQHF. In nucleotides, the CDR3 is TGTGCCAGCACCATCATCGGAGGTGATCAGCCCCAGCATTTT.

This clonotype was seen more than once but under ten times. In DNA form, the CDR3 reads TGTGCCAGCAGCCAAAGAAGGGCTAATGAAAAACTGTTTTTT. Residues: CASSQRRANEKLFF. This chain uses TRBV3-1 with TRBJ1-4, with no clear D. V was cut by 2 bases and J by 3 bases, with 7 bases left in between. Germline V gene lookup returns CDR1 LGHDT and CDR2 YNNKEL (reference sequence). This CDR3 has 14 residues.

V usage is TRBV2 and J usage is TRBJ2-1; D gene ambiguous. The CDR3 length is 13 residues. Trimming left V 6 bases short and J 5 bases short, with 11 bases between. In germline, CDR1 is SNHLY, CDR2 FYNNEI. CDR3 loop: CASSKDVNNEQFF. CDR3 DNA sequence: TGTGCCAGCAGCAAGGACGTAAACAATGAGCAGTTCTTC. The entire variable domain, with the rest obtained from reference TRBV2 and TRBJ2-1, is as follows: EPEVTQTPSHQVTQMGQEVILRCVPISNHLYFYWYRQILGQKVEFLVSFYNNEISEKSEIFDDQFSVERPDGSNFTLKIRSTKLEDSAMYFCASSKDVNNEQFFGPGTRLTVL.